The sequence of this T cell receptor beta chain was determined in a study of Ad26.COV2.S vaccination and SARS-CoV-2 variants. Overall study results and limits: The TCR breadth and depth analyses may have understated or missed part of the total T cell responses. Post-vaccination breadth of spike-specific CD8+ and CD4+ T cell responses was reportedly substantial. It was vaccine recipients, not placebo recipients, who had the higher spike-specific TCR breadth. Vaccine and placebo recipients had similar non-spike TCR breadth.

CDR3 size: 15 residues. V gave up 5 bases and J gave up 4 bases; unmatched junction bases: 5. The germline gives CDR1 LGHDT, CDR2 YNNKEL (reference sequence). Clones were read by immunoSEQ multiplex PCR, and TCRdb kept only the in-frame ones, dropping some. The table records some 320,000 clones, just over 85% of them present only once. Sample treatment: 15 to 20 received Ad26.COV2.S at low or high dose, single or two shots; roughly 5 received placebo; per-sample allocation not given. The samples were gathered on day 63 after the first injection of vaccine or placebo. Notes on this clone: Its cognate antigen is unknown.

The V call is TRBV3-1 (or the pseudogene TRBV3-2), the J call TRBJ2-1, with TRBD2 identical over 10 bases. This clonotype originated in a person aged 18-60 years who received the Ad26.COV2.S COVID-19 vaccine or a placebo. Sequenced here: peripheral blood, sampled in a trial of Ad26.COV2.S vaccine versus placebo. In DNA form, the CDR3 reads TGTGCCAGCAGCGCTAGCGGGGGCCCTTACAATGAGCAGTTCTTC. Translation gives CASSASGGPYNEQFF.